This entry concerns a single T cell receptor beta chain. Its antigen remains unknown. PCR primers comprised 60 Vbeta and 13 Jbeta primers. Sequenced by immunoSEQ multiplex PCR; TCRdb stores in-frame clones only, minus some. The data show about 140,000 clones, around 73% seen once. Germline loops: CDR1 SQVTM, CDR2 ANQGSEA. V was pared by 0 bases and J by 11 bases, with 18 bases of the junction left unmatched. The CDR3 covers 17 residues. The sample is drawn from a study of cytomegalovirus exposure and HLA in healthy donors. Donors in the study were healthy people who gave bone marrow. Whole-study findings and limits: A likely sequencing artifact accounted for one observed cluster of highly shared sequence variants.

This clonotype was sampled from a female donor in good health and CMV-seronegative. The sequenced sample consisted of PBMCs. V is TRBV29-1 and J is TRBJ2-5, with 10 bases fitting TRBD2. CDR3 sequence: CSVEDLASGSILGGQYF. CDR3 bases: TGCAGCGTTGAAGATCTCGCTAGCGGGAGTATCCTGGGGGGGCAGTACTTC.